Here is one TCR beta chain with its context. Preparation of the TCRbeta library was carried out with unique molecular identifiers. From the PCR reads, TCRdb called clonotypes with MiXCR, one entry per CDR3 protein. Altogether approximately 510,000 distinct CDR3 sequences are present, 18% being singletons, with the ten largest covering approximately 3%. The data were taken from a study of T-cell reconstitution after alpha-beta-depleted transplantation in children. This CDR3 spans 15 amino acids. Germline CDR1 reads SEHNR; CDR2 reads FQNEAQ (reference sequence). V gave up 3 bases and J gave up 3 bases; unmatched junction bases: 4.

The sequenced sample was PBMCs from the stem cell graft donor, obtained from the stem cell graft. The chain links TRBV7-9 to TRBJ2-7; 11 bases line up with TRBD2. The source of this sequence is a human donor who donated a stem cell graft to a child with acute lymphoblastic leukemia. The CDR3 region is CASSFFLAGGYEQYF. The CDR3 DNA follows: TGTGCCAGCAGCTTCTTCCTAGCGGGAGGCTACGAGCAGTACTTC.